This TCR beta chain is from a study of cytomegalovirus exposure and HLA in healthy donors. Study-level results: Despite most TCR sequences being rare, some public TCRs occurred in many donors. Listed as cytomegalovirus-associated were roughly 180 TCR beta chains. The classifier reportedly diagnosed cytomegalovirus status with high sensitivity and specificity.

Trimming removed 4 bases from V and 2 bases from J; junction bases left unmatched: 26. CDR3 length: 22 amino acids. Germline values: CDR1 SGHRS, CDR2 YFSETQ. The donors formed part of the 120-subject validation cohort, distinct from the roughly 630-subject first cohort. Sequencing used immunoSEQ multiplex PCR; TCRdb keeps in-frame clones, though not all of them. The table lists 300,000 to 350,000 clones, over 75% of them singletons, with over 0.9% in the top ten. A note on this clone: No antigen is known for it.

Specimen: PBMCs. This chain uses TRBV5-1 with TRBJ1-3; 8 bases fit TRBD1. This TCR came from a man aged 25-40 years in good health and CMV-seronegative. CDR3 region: CASSQQYSRDRYRVVAGNTIYF. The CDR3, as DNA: TGCGCCAGCAGCCAGCAATACTCTCGGGACAGGTACCGAGTCGTCGCTGGAAACACCATATATTTT.